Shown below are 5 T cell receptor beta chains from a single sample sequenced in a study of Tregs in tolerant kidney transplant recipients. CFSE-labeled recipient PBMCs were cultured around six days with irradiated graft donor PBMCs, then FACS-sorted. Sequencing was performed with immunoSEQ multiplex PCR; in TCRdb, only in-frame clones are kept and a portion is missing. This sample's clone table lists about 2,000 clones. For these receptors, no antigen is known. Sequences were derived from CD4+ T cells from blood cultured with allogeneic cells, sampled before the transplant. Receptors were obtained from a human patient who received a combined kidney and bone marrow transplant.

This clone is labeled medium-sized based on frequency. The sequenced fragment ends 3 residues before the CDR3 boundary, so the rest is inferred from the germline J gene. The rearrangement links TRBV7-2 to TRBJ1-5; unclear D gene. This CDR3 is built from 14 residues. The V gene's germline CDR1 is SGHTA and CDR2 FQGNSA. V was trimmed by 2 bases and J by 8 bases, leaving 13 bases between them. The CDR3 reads CASSLNGVWEPQHF. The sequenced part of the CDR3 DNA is TGTGCCAGCAGCTTAAACGGGGTCTGGGAGCCC.

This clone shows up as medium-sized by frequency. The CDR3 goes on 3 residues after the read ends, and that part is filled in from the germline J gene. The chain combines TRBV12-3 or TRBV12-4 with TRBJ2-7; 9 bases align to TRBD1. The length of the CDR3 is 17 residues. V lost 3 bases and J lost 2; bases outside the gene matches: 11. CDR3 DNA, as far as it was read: TGTGCCAGCAGTTTTAGTTATGTAGGGACAGGGACCTACGAG. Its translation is CASSFSYVGTGTYE. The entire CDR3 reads CASSFSYVGTGTYEQYF.

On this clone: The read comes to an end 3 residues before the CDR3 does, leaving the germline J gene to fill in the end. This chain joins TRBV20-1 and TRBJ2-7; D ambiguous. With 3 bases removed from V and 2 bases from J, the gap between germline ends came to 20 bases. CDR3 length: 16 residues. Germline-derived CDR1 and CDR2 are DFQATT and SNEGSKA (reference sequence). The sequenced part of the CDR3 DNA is TGCAGTGCTAGTTATTCCCTCCAAGGCCTTCCCTACGAG. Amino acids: CSASYSLQGLPYE. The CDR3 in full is CSASYSLQGLPYEQYF.

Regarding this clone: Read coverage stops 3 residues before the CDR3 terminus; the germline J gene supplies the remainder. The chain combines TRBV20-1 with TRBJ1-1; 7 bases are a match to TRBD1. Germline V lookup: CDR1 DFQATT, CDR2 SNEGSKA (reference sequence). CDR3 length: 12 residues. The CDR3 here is CSAQEGADRAFF. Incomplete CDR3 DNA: TGCAGTGCCCAAGAGGGGGCAGATAGA.

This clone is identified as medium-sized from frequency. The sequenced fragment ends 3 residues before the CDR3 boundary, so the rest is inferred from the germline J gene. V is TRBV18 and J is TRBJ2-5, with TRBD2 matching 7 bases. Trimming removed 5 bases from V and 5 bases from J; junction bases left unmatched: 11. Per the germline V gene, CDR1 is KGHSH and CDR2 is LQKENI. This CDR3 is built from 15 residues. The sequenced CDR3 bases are TGTGCCAGCTCATTTACGGGACTACTCACGGAGACC. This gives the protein CASSFTGLLTET. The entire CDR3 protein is CASSFTGLLTETQYF.